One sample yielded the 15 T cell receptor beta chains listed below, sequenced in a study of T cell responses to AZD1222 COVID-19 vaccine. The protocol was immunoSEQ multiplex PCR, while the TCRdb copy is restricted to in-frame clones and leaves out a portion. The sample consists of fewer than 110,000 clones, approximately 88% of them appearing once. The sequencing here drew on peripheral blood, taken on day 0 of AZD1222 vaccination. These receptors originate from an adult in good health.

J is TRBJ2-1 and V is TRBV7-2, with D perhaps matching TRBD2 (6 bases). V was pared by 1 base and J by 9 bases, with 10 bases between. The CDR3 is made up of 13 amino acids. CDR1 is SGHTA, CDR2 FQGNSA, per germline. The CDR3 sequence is CASSLGGTPEQFF. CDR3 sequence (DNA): TGTGCCAGCAGCTTAGGGGGGACTCCTGAGCAGTTCTTC.

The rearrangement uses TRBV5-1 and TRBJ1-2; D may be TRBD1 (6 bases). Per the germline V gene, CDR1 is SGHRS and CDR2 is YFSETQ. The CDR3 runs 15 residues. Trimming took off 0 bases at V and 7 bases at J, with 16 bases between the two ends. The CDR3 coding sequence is TGCGCCAGCAGCTTGGTTTCCGGGGGCGATTTTGGCTACACCTTC. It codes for CASSLVSGGDFGYTF.

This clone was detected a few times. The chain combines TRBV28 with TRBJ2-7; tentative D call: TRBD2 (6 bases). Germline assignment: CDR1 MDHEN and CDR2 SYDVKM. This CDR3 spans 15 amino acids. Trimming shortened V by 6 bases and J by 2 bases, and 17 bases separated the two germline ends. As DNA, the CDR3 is TGTGCCAGCAGCCCCGAGGGACTGGACGCCTACGAGCAGTACTTC. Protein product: CASSPEGLDAYEQYF.

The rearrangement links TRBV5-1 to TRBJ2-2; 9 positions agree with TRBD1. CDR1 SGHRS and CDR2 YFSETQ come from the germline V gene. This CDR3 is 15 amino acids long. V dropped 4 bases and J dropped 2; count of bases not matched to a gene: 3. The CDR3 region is CASSPDRGNTGELFF. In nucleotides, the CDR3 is TGCGCCAGCAGCCCGGACAGGGGAAACACCGGGGAGCTGTTTTTT.

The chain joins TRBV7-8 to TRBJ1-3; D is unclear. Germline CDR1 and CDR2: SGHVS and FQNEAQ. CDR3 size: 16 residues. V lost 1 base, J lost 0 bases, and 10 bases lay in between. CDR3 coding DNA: TGTGCCAGCAGCTTAGAGCAGGCGTACTCTGGAAACACCATATATTTT. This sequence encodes CASSLEQAYSGNTIYF.

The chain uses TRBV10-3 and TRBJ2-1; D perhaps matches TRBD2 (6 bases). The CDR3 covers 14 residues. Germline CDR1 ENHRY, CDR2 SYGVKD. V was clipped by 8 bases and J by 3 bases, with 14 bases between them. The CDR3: CAISSAPNYNEQFF. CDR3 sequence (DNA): TGTGCCATCTCTAGCGCCCCAAACTACAATGAGCAGTTCTTC.

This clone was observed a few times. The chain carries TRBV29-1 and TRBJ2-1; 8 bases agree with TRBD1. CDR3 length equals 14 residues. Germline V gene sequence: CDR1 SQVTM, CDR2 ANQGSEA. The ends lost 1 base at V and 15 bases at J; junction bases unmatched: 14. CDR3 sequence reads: CSVEGVGRTGIGFF. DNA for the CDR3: TGCAGCGTTGAAGGGGTAGGTAGGACAGGGATCGGGTTCTTC.

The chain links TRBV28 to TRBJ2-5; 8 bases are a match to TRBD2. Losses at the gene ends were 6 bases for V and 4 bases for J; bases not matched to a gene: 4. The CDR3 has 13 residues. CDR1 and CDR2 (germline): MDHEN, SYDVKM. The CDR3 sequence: CASRAGGGETQYF. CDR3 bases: TGTGCCAGCAGGGCGGGAGGTGGAGAGACCCAGTACTTC.

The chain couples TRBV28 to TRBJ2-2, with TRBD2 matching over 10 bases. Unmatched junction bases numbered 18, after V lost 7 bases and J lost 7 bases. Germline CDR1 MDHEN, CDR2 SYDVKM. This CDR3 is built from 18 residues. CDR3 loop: CASKGLGLAVLGDGELFF. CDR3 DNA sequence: TGTGCCAGCAAAGGTCTCGGACTAGCGGTCTTAGGGGACGGGGAGCTGTTTTTT.

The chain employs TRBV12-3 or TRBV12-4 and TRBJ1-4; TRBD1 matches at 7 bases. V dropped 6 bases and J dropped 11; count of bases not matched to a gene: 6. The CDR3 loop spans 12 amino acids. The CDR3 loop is CASRKGGAKLFF. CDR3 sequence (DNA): TGTGCCAGCAGAAAAGGGGGCGCGAAACTGTTTTTT.

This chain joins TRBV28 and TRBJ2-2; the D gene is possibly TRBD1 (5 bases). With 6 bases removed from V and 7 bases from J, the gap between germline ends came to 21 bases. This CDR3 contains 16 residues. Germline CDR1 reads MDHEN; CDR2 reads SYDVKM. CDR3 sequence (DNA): TGTGCCAGCAGCCCCTCTGGGCTTCAGGGTTTCGGGGAGCTGTTTTTT. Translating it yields CASSPSGLQGFGELFF. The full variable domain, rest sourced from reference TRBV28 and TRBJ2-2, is DVKVTQSSRYLVKRTGEKVFLECVQDMDHENMFWYRQDPGLGLRLIYFSYDVKMKEKGDIPEGYSVSREKKERFSLILESASTNQTSMYLCASSPSGLQGFGELFFGEGSRLTVL.

The CDR3 reads CASSFQGAPNTEAFF. The CDR3 DNA is TGTGCCAGCAGCTTCCAGGGGGCGCCGAACACTGAAGCTTTCTTT. The chain employs TRBV7-3 and TRBJ1-1, with TRBD1 identical over 8 bases. Trimming cost V 3 bases and J 1 base; bases outside gene matches: 4. Germline V gives CDR1 SGHTA, CDR2 FQGTGA. CDR3 length equals 15 residues.

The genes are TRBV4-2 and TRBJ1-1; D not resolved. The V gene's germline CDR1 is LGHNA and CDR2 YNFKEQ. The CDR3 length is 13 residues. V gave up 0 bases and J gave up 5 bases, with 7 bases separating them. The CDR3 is CASSQEALTEAFF. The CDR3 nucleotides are TGTGCCAGCAGCCAAGAGGCGTTAACTGAAGCTTTCTTT.

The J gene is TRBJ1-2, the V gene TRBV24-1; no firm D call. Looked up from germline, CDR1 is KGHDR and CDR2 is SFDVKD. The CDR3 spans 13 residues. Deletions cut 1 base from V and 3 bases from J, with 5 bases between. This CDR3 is CATSDFGDYGYTF. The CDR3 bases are TGTGCCACCAGTGATTTCGGGGACTATGGCTACACCTTC.

The CDR3 protein is CASSSGQARSYEQYF. For the CDR3, the DNA is TGTGCCAGCTCCAGCGGACAGGCCCGCTCCTACGAGCAGTACTTC. The chain employs TRBV18 and TRBJ2-7, with 7 nucleotides matching TRBD1. V dropped 6 bases and J dropped 0; count of bases not matched to a gene: 8. The CDR3 runs to 15 residues. Germline assignment: CDR1 KGHSH and CDR2 LQKENI.